The rows below give T cell receptor beta chains drawn from one sample of a study of CD8 T cells in ankylosing spondylitis. TCRdb passed the 5' RACE reads through MiXCR, listing each CDR3 protein once. The sample yields about 330,000 distinct CDR3 sequences, around 8% seen once. The specimen sequenced was blood, either unsorted or a sorted T cell fraction (not recorded which). These TCRs come from a male donor with ankylosing spondylitis. Each CDR3 is given with its conserved first and last residue.

J	V	CDR3
TRBJ1-4	TRBV5-1	CASSLAAGNEKLFF
TRBJ2-3	TRBV10-3	CAISGANPGGTDTQYF
TRBJ2-1	TRBV2	CASTTGYYNEQFF
TRBJ2-6	TRBV29-1	CSVAGSGANVLTF
TRBJ1-5	TRBV30	CAWSPGNSNQPQHF
TRBJ2-5	TRBV5-5	CASSPSGRRQTQYF
TRBJ2-3	TRBV7-6	CASSLATHSTDTQYF
TRBJ2-5	TRBV7-9	CASSLEVVAGSETQYF
TRBJ1-1	TRBV12-3/TRBV12-4	CASSLAGVTEAFF
TRBJ1-2	TRBV2	CASRGDSAGLGGYTF
TRBJ2-3	TRBV20-1	CSEGTTGDTQYF
TRBJ1-3	TRBV20-1	CSALNPAPDSGNTIYF
TRBJ2-2	TRBV11-2	CASSLVGQDNTGELFF
TRBJ2-6	TRBV29-1	CSVGDLDSGANVLTF
TRBJ2-1	TRBV29-1	CSVEGGLVPSLDEQFF
TRBJ2-3	TRBV7-2	CASSPRAVKGADTQYF
TRBJ2-1	TRBV3-1	CASSRGSRNEQFF
TRBJ2-7	TRBV6-5	CASSFTGTGTYEQYF
TRBJ2-3	TRBV4-1	CASSQEAAFTDTQYF
TRBJ2-7	TRBV28	CASSPTLRSPYEQYF
TRBJ1-1	TRBV20-1	CSAIDRGYSEAFF
TRBJ2-1	TRBV7-9	CASSPGGTGSYNEQFF